Shown below are 30 T cell receptor beta chains from a single sample sequenced in a study of T cell repertoires in cytomegalovirus infection. TCRdb itself ran the reads through MiXCR, one entry per CDR3 protein. This table has 750,000 to 950,000 distinct CDR3 sequences, about 28% appearing once. These receptors have no known antigen. This specimen was cultured CD8+ T cells from PBMCs, taken from culture after CMV antigen stimulation. The receptors derive from a human donor in good health (CMV status not recorded). Some clones in this sample may be carry-over from other donors' samples.

The J gene is TRBJ2-3, the V gene TRBV5-4; no firm D call. CDR3 length: 15 residues. Per germline, CDR1 SGHNT and CDR2 YYREEE (reference sequence). V lost 6 bases, J lost 2 bases, and 16 bases lay in between. Here the CDR3 reads CASNEDPMLTDTQYF. CDR3 DNA sequence: TGTGCCAGCAACGAGGACCCGATGCTCACAGATACGCAGTATTTT.

A few counts support this clonotype. The chain is built from TRBV5-1 and TRBJ1-1; possibly TRBD1 for D (6 bases). The V end lost 6 bases, the J end lost 1 base, and 19 bases lay between the germline ends. The CDR3 covers 16 residues. Germline V gene data show CDR1 as SGHRS and CDR2 as YFSETQ. Here the CDR3 DNA reads TGCGCCAGCACCGTTGCAGGGGATGGGGGGAACACTGAAGCTTTCTTT. Protein: CASTVAGDGGNTEAFF.

The J gene is TRBJ1-1, the V gene TRBV6-1, with no clear D. Between the trimmed V and J ends, which lost 2 bases and 8 bases, there was a span of 9 bases. The CDR3 runs 12 residues. CDR1 and CDR2 from the germline V gene are MNHNS and SASEGT. CDR3 protein: CASSEIGGEAFF. CDR3 coding DNA: TGTGCCAGCAGTGAAATCGGTGGAGAAGCTTTCTTT.

The chain carries TRBV10-3 and TRBJ2-1; D might be TRBD2 (6 bases). Trimming took off 0 bases at V and 3 bases at J, with 9 bases between the two ends. The CDR3 runs to 15 residues. Germline values: CDR1 ENHRY, CDR2 SYGVKD. The CDR3 loop is CAISESWGVYNEQFF. In DNA, the CDR3 is TGTGCCATCAGTGAGTCTTGGGGGGTCTACAATGAGCAGTTCTTC.

The table lists this clonotype with a few counts. The chain combines TRBV7-8 with TRBJ2-3, with D unresolved. This CDR3 region has 17 residues. V was pared by 4 bases and J by 0 bases, with 17 bases between. The germline V gene encodes CDR1 SGHVS and CDR2 FQNEAQ. CDR3 sequence reads: CASSSMFKGLSTDTQYF. Written as DNA, the CDR3 is TGTGCCAGCAGCTCCATGTTTAAGGGATTAAGCACAGATACGCAGTATTTT.

This chain joins TRBV6-5 and TRBJ1-1; D gene unclear. CDR3 length: 12 residues. Trimming removed 5 bases at V and 12 bases at J, with 16 bases between. Per the germline V gene, CDR1 is MNHEY and CDR2 is SVGAGI. The CDR3 sequence is CASSVGGPVTFF. CDR3 sequence (DNA): TGTGCCAGCAGTGTCGGTGGCCCGGTAACTTTCTTT.

This chain joins TRBV12-3 or TRBV12-4 and TRBJ1-2; D is perhaps TRBD1 (5 bases). The CDR3 contains 17 residues. Trimming cost V 4 bases and J 8 bases, with 26 bases left between them. DNA of the CDR3: TGTGCCAGCAGTTCCGAGGGAATTATGGGGGAAGACAAGGGCTACACCTTC. Translation: CASSSEGIMGEDKGYTF.

The CDR3 DNA sequence: TGTGCCAGCAGTTTTAGTTCGGTGGCGGGTTTGACCTCCTACGAGCAGTACGTC. It is translated as CASSFSSVAGLTSYEQYV. This sequence joins TRBV28 and TRBJ2-7; the D gene is possibly TRBD2 (5 bases). CDR1 and CDR2 from the germline V gene are MDHEN and SYDVKM. Trimming took 3 bases from V and 0 from J, leaving 21 bases between them. The CDR3 totals 18 residues.

This clonotype was counted only a few times. V usage is TRBV10-3 and J usage is TRBJ2-5; 7 positions agree with TRBD1. V dropped 4 bases and J dropped 4; count of bases not matched to a gene: 0. The germline CDR1 and CDR2 sequences are ENHRY and SYGVKD. This CDR3 has 12 amino acids. CDR3 amino acids: CAISGQGETQYF. For the CDR3, the DNA is TGTGCCATCAGTGGACAGGGAGAGACCCAGTACTTC.

This clonotype was seen ten or more times. DNA of the CDR3: TGTGCCAGCAGCTTAGCCGGCCAGGGGCTTCGGGAGACCCAGTACTTC. Amino acid sequence: CASSLAGQGLRETQYF. This chain joins TRBV7-8 and TRBJ2-5; weak D call: TRBD1 (6 bases). This CDR3 contains 16 residues. Trimming removed 0 bases from V and 5 bases from J, with 16 bases in between. Per germline, CDR1 SGHVS and CDR2 FQNEAQ.

The chain combines TRBV7-9 with TRBJ1-4; perhaps TRBD1 as D (6 bases). V lost 4 bases and J lost 8, with 20 bases in between. The CDR3 contains 16 residues. Germline assignment: CDR1 SEHNR and CDR2 FQNEAQ (reference sequence). CDR3 nucleotides: TGTGCCAGCAGCTCTCTGACAGGTGTCCTTAAGGAAAAACTGTTTTTT. Translated, it gives CASSSLTGVLKEKLFF. The full variable domain, in which reference TRBV7-9 and TRBJ1-4 provide the parts outside the CDR3, is DTGVSQNPRHKITKRGQNVTFRCDPISEHNRLYWYRQTLGQGPEFLTYFQNEAQLEKSRLLSDRFSAERPKGSFSTLEIQRTEQGDSAMYLCASSSLTGVLKEKLFFGSGTQLSVL.

The chain employs TRBV28 and TRBJ2-5; weak D call: TRBD1 (5 bases). From germline, CDR1 is MDHEN and CDR2 SYDVKM. V lost 8 bases and J lost 1, with 8 bases in between. The CDR3 is made up of 12 amino acids. CDR3 sequence reads: CASLDSQETQYF. CDR3 nucleotide sequence: TGTGCCAGCTTAGACAGCCAAGAGACCCAGTACTTC. Filled out from reference TRBV28 and TRBJ2-5, the complete variable domain reads DVKVTQSSRYLVKRTGEKVFLECVQDMDHENMFWYRQDPGLGLRLIYFSYDVKMKEKGDIPEGYSVSREKKERFSLILESASTNQTSMYLCASLDSQETQYFGPGTRLLVL.

This chain uses TRBV7-4 with TRBJ1-1; D not resolved. Trimming stripped 0 bases from V and 5 bases from J, with 19 bases between. Germline lookup yields CDR1 SGHVT and CDR2 SQSDAQ. This CDR3 contains 17 residues. The CDR3 region is CASSLAVSERFRTEAFF. The CDR3 bases are TGTGCCAGCAGCTTAGCGGTATCGGAGCGGTTTCGGACTGAAGCTTTCTTT.

The V and J genes are TRBV6-2 or TRBV6-3 and TRBJ2-7, with a tentative D call TRBD2 (5 bases). Germline V lookup: CDR1 MNHEY, CDR2 SVGEGT. The CDR3 sequence is 14 residues long. V was clipped by 2 bases and J by 1 base, with 9 bases between them. The CDR3 nucleotides are TGTGCCAGCAGTTACCCCGGAGGATCCTACGAGCAGTACGTC. This encodes CASSYPGGSYEQYV.

This clonotype has only a few counts. The CDR3 nucleotides read TGTGCCAGCATCGGACAGGGAATTGAGTACGGTAACTATGGCTACACCTTC. This codes for CASIGQGIEYGNYGYTF. This chain connects TRBV6-1 to TRBJ1-2, with 8 nucleotides matching TRBD1. The germline V gene encodes CDR1 MNHNS and CDR2 SASEGT. Trimming cost V 7 bases and J 1 base; bases outside gene matches: 14. This CDR3 has 17 amino acids.

This clonotype was counted many times. The V and J genes are TRBV19 and TRBJ1-1, with 7 nucleotides matching TRBD1. Germline loops: CDR1 LNHDA, CDR2 SQIVND (reference sequence). The junction had 5 bases not matched to a gene; V was cut back by 5 bases and J by 2 bases. The CDR3 runs 14 residues. CDR3 sequence: CASSLGQPNTEAFF. In DNA, the CDR3 is TGTGCCAGTAGTTTGGGACAGCCTAACACTGAAGCTTTCTTT.

The chain carries TRBV7-9 and TRBJ2-1, with D possibly matching TRBD2 (6 bases). The CDR3 loop spans 17 amino acids. V lost 5 bases and J lost 2, with 19 bases in between. Per germline, CDR1 SEHNR and CDR2 FQNEAQ (reference sequence). CDR3 amino acids: CASSPRDSSPPYNEQFF. CDR3 nucleotide sequence: TGTGCCAGCAGCCCACGGGACTCTTCCCCCCCCTACAATGAGCAGTTCTTC.

The V and J genes are TRBV27 and TRBJ2-3, with 11 bases that match TRBD1. CDR1 and CDR2 (germline): MNHEY, SMNVEV (reference sequence). The CDR3 consists of 17 residues. The trim removed 3 bases at V and 2 bases at J, leaving 7 bases unmatched. CDR3 sequence reads: CASSFIGTGGFTDTQYF. The CDR3 DNA reads TGTGCCAGCAGTTTCATCGGGACAGGGGGTTTCACAGATACGCAGTATTTT.

The chain links TRBV28 to TRBJ1-5; D gene uncertain. V dropped 2 bases and J dropped 6 bases, with 14 bases sitting between them. The CDR3 is made up of 15 amino acids. Germline V CDR1 and CDR2: MDHEN, SYDVKM. CDR3 amino acids: CASSLHTGSSQPQHF. CDR3 sequence (DNA): TGTGCCAGCAGTTTACACACGGGGTCAAGTCAGCCCCAGCATTTT.

This clonotype has a count of ten or more. The chain uses TRBV6-2 or TRBV6-3 and TRBJ2-7; maybe TRBD2 (6 bases). The CDR3 covers 14 residues. From germline, CDR1 is MNHEY and CDR2 SVGEGT. Trimming took 2 bases from V and 0 from J, leaving 8 bases between them. The CDR3 spells CASSYGGTSYEQYF. The CDR3, as DNA: TGTGCCAGCAGTTACGGGGGGACCTCCTACGAGCAGTACTTC.

There are a few counts of this clonotype. The chain joins TRBV27 to TRBJ1-5; 9 nucleotides align to TRBD1. CDR1 is MNHEY, CDR2 SMNVEV, per germline (reference sequence). V was pared by 6 bases and J by 4 bases, with 4 bases of the junction left unmatched. The CDR3 has 14 residues. Here the CDR3 reads CASRWTGANQPQHF. The DNA of the CDR3 is TGTGCCAGCAGGTGGACAGGGGCAAATCAGCCCCAGCATTTT.

This rearrangement joins TRBV24-1 to TRBJ2-2, with D possibly TRBD1 on 5 matching bases. CDR1 and CDR2 (germline): KGHDR, SFDVKD. V gave up 0 bases and J gave up 3 bases, with 7 bases separating them. This CDR3 has 15 amino acids. In DNA form, the CDR3 reads TGTGCCACCAGTGATTTGGGGGCTCACACCGGGGAGCTGTTTTTT. Translated: CATSDLGAHTGELFF.

Points on this clonotype: A junction boundary mismatches the germline segment, possibly from a read error. The chain employs TRBV19 and TRBJ2-5, with a weak D call TRBD2 (5 bases). The CDR3 spans 15 residues. CDR1 is LNHDA, CDR2 SQIVND, per germline (reference sequence). CDR3 amino acids: CASSLDVGILETQYF. In DNA form, the CDR3 reads TGTGCCAGTAGTCTAGACGTCGGGATATTGGAGACCCAGTACTTC. Supplemented by reference TRBV19 and TRBJ2-5, the full variable domain reads DGGITQSPKYLFRKEGQNVTLSCEQNLNHDAMYWYRQDPGQGLRLIYYSQIVNDFQKGDIAEGYSVSREKKESFPLTVTSAQKNPTAFYLCASSLDVGILETQYFGPGTRLLVL.

This clonotype was observed at least ten times. The chain combines TRBV7-6 with TRBJ2-2, with D unclear. Per the germline V gene, CDR1 is SGHVS and CDR2 is FNYEAQ. Trimming pared 5 bases from V and 0 bases from J, leaving 7 bases between. This CDR3 spans 14 amino acids. This CDR3 is CASSLETNTGELFF. The CDR3 coding sequence is TGTGCCAGCAGCCTGGAAACGAACACCGGGGAGCTGTTTTTT.

Only a few counts were recorded for this clonotype. The CDR3 sequence is CASTLGTGRDTQYF. CDR3 DNA: TGTGCCAGCACACTCGGGACAGGAAGGGATACGCAGTATTTT. The genes are TRBV7-6 and TRBJ2-3, with 8 bases matching TRBD1. There are 14 residues in the CDR3. Trimming cost V 7 bases and J 6 bases; bases outside gene matches: 9. In germline, CDR1 is SGHVS, CDR2 FNYEAQ.

The sample holds many counts of this clonotype. The V call is TRBV7-2, the J call TRBJ2-1, with 9 bases aligning to TRBD1. The CDR3 has 17 amino acids. CDR1 and CDR2 (germline): SGHTA, FQGNSA. V lost 4 bases to trimming and J lost 5 bases; unmatched junction nucleotides: 12. DNA for the CDR3: TGTGCCAGCAGCTCGTCTACCGGGACAGGGTTCAACAATGAGCAGTTCTTC. Its translation is CASSSSTGTGFNNEQFF.

The table lists this clonotype with a few counts. One end of the junction varies from germline; a read error may be responsible. The chain joins TRBV7-6 to TRBJ2-2; D perhaps matches TRBD2 (6 bases). Germline V gene data show CDR1 as SGHVS and CDR2 as FNYEAQ. The CDR3 has 15 residues. CDR3 in amino acids: CVSTLDGGNTGELFF. Written as DNA, the CDR3 is TGTGTCAGCACCTTGGACGGGGGTAACACCGGGGAGCTGTTTTTT.

Concerning this clonotype itself: Just one base apart from a much larger clone, this may be a read error. The chain uses TRBV7-6 and TRBJ1-1; TRBD1 matches at 11 bases. CDR3 length: 13 amino acids. CDR1 SGHVS and CDR2 FNYEAQ come from the germline V gene. The CDR3 DNA is TGTGCCAGCAGCACTGGGGGACAGGGGGAAATGGTCTTT. Its translation: CASSTGGQGEMVF.

The chain employs TRBV2 and TRBJ2-7; TRBD2 matches at 7 bases. V lost 4 bases, J lost 5 bases, and 17 bases stayed unmatched. CDR1 is SNHLY and CDR2 is FYNNEI in the germline V gene. The CDR3 length is 17 residues. The CDR3 sequence is CASSVLGGSLGSNEQYF. The CDR3 DNA reads TGTGCCAGCAGTGTACTGGGAGGGTCTTTGGGTTCAAACGAGCAGTACTTC.

This clonotype appeared a single time. The J gene is TRBJ2-1, the V gene TRBV19; D could derive from TRBD1 or TRBD2 (5 bases each). V was cut by 7 bases and J by 2 bases, with 12 bases left in between. Looked up from germline, CDR1 is LNHDA and CDR2 is SQIVND (reference sequence). The CDR3 contains 14 residues. The DNA of the CDR3 is TGTGCCAGTAACGCCGGGGCGCCCTACAATGAGCAGTTCTTC. Its protein is CASNAGAPYNEQFF. The full variable domain, rest sourced from reference TRBV19 and TRBJ2-1, is DGGITQSPKYLFRKEGQNVTLSCEQNLNHDAMYWYRQDPGQGLRLIYYSQIVNDFQKGDIAEGYSVSREKKESFPLTVTSAQKNPTAFYLCASNAGAPYNEQFFGPGTRLTVL.